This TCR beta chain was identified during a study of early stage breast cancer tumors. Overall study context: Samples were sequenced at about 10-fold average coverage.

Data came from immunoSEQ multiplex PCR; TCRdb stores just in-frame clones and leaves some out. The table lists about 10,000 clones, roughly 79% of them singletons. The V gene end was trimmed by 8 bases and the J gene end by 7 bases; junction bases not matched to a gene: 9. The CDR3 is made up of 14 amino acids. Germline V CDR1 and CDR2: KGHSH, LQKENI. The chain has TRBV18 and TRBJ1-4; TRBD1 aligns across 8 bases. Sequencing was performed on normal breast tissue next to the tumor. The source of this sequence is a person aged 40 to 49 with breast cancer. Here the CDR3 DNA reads TGTGCCAGCACTCCTCAGGGGGCGGCTGAAAAACTGTTTTTT. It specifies CASTPQGAAEKLFF.